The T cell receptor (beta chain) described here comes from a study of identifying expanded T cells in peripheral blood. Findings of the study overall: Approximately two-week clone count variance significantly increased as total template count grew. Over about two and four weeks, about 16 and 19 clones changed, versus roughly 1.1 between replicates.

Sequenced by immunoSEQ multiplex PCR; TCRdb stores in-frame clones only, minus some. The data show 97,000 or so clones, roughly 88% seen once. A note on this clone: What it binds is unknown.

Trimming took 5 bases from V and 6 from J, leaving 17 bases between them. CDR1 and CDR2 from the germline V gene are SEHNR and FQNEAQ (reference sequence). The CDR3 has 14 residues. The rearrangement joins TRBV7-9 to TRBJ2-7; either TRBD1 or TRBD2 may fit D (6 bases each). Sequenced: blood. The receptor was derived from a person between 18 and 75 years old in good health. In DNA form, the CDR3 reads TGTGCCAGCAGCCCCGGGGGCGGAGAGTTCGAGCAGTACTTC. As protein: CASSPGGGEFEQYF.